Listed below are T cell receptor beta chains from one sample, sequenced in a study of T cells in localized non-small cell lung cancer. Using immunoSEQ multiplex PCR, the repertoire was profiled, and TCRdb retains in-frame clones only, with some absent. Among over 3,000 clones listed, 30% were seen once. This sample comprised lung tumor tissue, obtained before any cancer treatment. These receptors all come from an older male donor with stage III lung adenocarcinoma. CDR3s include the opening cysteine and the closing phenylalanine or tryptophan. Fields, in order: D gene, V gene, J gene, clone size, CDR3 DNA, CDR3 protein. D genes are given only for firm matches. Rows may omit the clone size; those that give it use once, few, many or a size class.

.	TRBV6-8	TRBJ2-2	.	TGTGCCATCAGGGCGACCACCGGGGAGCTGTTTTTT	CAIRATTGELFF
.	TRBV6-8	TRBJ2-5	.	TGTGCCAGCAGTTACTCCCGGCTACCCCTAGAGGAGACCCAGTACTTC	CASSYSRLPLEETQYF
.	TRBV18	TRBJ2-1	.	TGTGCCAGCTCACCACCGAGTTTCAGGGGAGGCAAGTACTACAATGAGCAGTTCTTC	CASSPPSFRGGKYYNEQFF
.	TRBV11-3	TRBJ1-2	few	TGTGCCAGCAGCTTGGATGTGGAAGCCTATGGCTACACCTTC	CASSLDVEAYGYTF
.	TRBV6-8	TRBJ1-5	.	TGTGCCAGCAGTCCGCTGCTCGGAGGAGATCGCAATCAGCCCCAGCATTTT	CASSPLLGGDRNQPQHF
.	TRBV11-3	TRBJ1-2	few	TGTGCCAGCAGCCAAGTTGAGACAGCAAACCGCTATGGCTACACCTTC	CASSQVETANRYGYTF
TRBD1	TRBV4-1	TRBJ2-2	.	TGCGCCAGCAGGCCAAGGACAGGGGCGAACACCGGGGAGCTGTTTTTT	CASRPRTGANTGELFF
TRBD1	TRBV11-3	TRBJ1-5	few	TGTGCCAGCAGCCCAGGACAGGCCTTTAGCAATCAGCCCCAGCATTTT	CASSPGQAFSNQPQHF
TRBD1	TRBV10-3	TRBJ2-6	.	TGTGCCATCAGTGAGACGCTCTCGCGGACAGGGCCCAATCTTCTCTCTGGGGCCAACGTCCTGACTTTC	CAISETLSRTGPNLLSGANVLTF
TRBD1	TRBV29-1	TRBJ2-7	.	TGCAGCGCCTACAGGGGGCTCGACGAGCAGTACTTC	CSAYRGLDEQYF
.	TRBV29-1	TRBJ2-2	.	TGCAGCGTTGAAGATTACCGGGACACAAGGACCGGGGAGCTGTTTTTT	CSVEDYRDTRTGELFF
TRBD1	TRBV18	TRBJ1-1	few	TGTGCCAGCTCTATAAACCCCGACAGGGTTAACACTGAAGCTTTCTTT	CASSINPDRVNTEAFF
TRBD1	TRBV6-8	TRBJ1-2	few	TGTGCCAGCAGGAAAACAGGGGTGGACTATGGCTACACCTTC	CASRKTGVDYGYTF
.	TRBV15	TRBJ2-5	.	TGTGCCACCAGCGGCGGACAGCTTCTCCAAGAGACCCAGTACTTC	CATSGGQLLQETQYF
.	TRBV6-8	TRBJ1-2	large	TGTGCCAGCAGCCAGTGGGGGGCCAAGGGCTACACCTTC	CASSQWGAKGYTF
TRBD2	TRBV23-1	TRBJ2-1	medium-sized	TGCGCCAGCAGCCAAGATTACGCTAGCGGGGTTTACAATGAGCAGTTCTTC	CASSQDYASGVYNEQFF
.	TRBV18	TRBJ2-3	.	TGTGCCAGCTCCTATACTAGCACAGATACGCAGTATTTT	CASSYTSTDTQYF
.	TRBV15	TRBJ2-5	.	TGTGCCACCAGCAGAGATAGGGCCGTGGGTAAGACCCAGTACTTC	CATSRDRAVGKTQYF
.	TRBV7-5	TRBJ1-5	few	TGTGCCAGCAGCCTAGAGGACCGGGGCAATCAGCCCCAGCATTTT	CASSLEDRGNQPQHF
.	TRBV18	TRBJ1-2	.	TGTGCCAGCTCACCAGGGCCCCTAGATGGCTACACCTTC	CASSPGPLDGYTF
.	TRBV6-8	TRBJ1-2	.	TGTGCCATCAGACCCACTCGGGAAAGGAGCTATGGCTACACCTTC	CAIRPTRERSYGYTF
.	TRBV9	TRBJ2-1	few	TGTGCCAGCAGCCCTCAGGACGGGGCCTACAATGAGCAGTTCTTC	CASSPQDGAYNEQFF
TRBD1	TRBV6-8	TRBJ1-2	.	TGTGCCAGCACTACGACAGGGCGTAACTATGGCTACACCTTC	CASTTTGRNYGYTF
TRBD1	TRBV5-1	TRBJ1-4	once	TGCGCCAGCAGCTTATCGGGACAGGGGGCGGCAAGCGAAAAACTGTTTTTT	CASSLSGQGAASEKLFF
TRBD1	TRBV9	TRBJ1-1	few	TGTGCCAGCAGCGCCACCGGACAGGGATTAAACACTGAAGCTTTCTTT	CASSATGQGLNTEAFF
.	TRBV12-5	TRBJ2-3	.	TGTGCTAGTGGTTTGGTACAGGACGGGACCACTAGCACAGATACGCAGTATTTT	CASGLVQDGTTSTDTQYF
.	TRBV19	TRBJ1-2	.	TGTGCCGCCAAACAGGCTAACTATGGCTACACCTTC	CAAKQANYGYTF
TRBD1	TRBV11-3	TRBJ1-4	.	TGTGCCAGCAGCTTGGGAGGGGGCGGCGAGAAACTGTTTTTT	CASSLGGGGEKLFF
.	TRBV11-3	TRBJ1-1	.	TGTGCCAGCAGCCCAACAGGGTTGAACACTGAAGCTTTCTTT	CASSPTGLNTEAFF
.	TRBV28	TRBJ2-3	.	TGTGCCAGCAGTTTGGGGGACAGCACAGATACGCAGTATTTT	CASSLGDSTDTQYF
TRBD1	TRBV6-8	TRBJ1-1	.	TGTGCCAGCAAATCGGGACAGGGGGACACTGAAGCTTTCTTT	CASKSGQGDTEAFF
.	TRBV11-3	TRBJ1-3	few	TGTGCCAGCAGCTTGTACAGGGAGGCTGGAAACACCATATATTTT	CASSLYREAGNTIYF
.	TRBV6-8	TRBJ1-4	few	TGTGCCAGCAGTGAGCGGACAGTAAATGAAAAACTGTTTTTT	CASSERTVNEKLFF
.	TRBV11-3	TRBJ1-2	few	TGTGCCAGCAGGAGCGGGGGGATAGACTATGGCTACACCTTC	CASRSGGIDYGYTF
TRBD2	TRBV6-8	TRBJ2-7	few	TGTGCCAGCAGCCGCCAACCGGACTCCCGGGAGGACTTC	CASSRQPDSREDF
TRBD1	TRBV30	TRBJ2-1	medium-sized	TGTGCCTGGGATTCAGGAGGGACAGGGGAATCCTACAATGAGCAGTTCTTC	CAWDSGGTGESYNEQFF
TRBD1	TRBV11-3	TRBJ1-6	medium-sized	TGTGCCAGCAGCTCCCATGACAGGGGGGGCCAAAATTCACCCCTCCACTTT	CASSSHDRGGQNSPLHF
.	TRBV15	TRBJ1-5	few	TGTGCCAGCAGCTTAACAGGGAACAATCAGCCCCAGCATTTT	CASSLTGNNQPQHF
.	TRBV19	TRBJ1-5	.	TGTGCCAGTAGTATAGCAACAGGGCGGAATCAGCCCCAGCATTTT	CASSIATGRNQPQHF
TRBD1	TRBV30	TRBJ2-7	.	TGTGCCTGGAGTCCCGGGACAGAAACCGGCGAGCAGTACTTC	CAWSPGTETGEQYF
.	TRBV19	TRBJ1-6	few	TGTGCCAGTAGGATGGGGGCGAGCTCCTATAATTCACCCCTCCACTTT	CASRMGASSYNSPLHF
.	TRBV14	TRBJ1-2	few	TGTGCCAGCAGCCCTCGACATGCTAGCTATGGCTACACCTTC	CASSPRHASYGYTF
.	TRBV6-8	TRBJ2-7	.	TGTGCCAGCAGTTACACAGACCTCTCCTACGAGCAGTACTTC	CASSYTDLSYEQYF
.	TRBV6-8	TRBJ2-7	once	TGTGCCAGCAGTTACAGCCTTACAGGGTACTACGAGCAGTACTTC	CASSYSLTGYYEQYF
.	TRBV19	TRBJ1-2	.	TGTGCCAGTAGTATACGTAGTTATGGCTACACCTTC	CASSIRSYGYTF
TRBD1	TRBV9	TRBJ2-3	few	TGTGCCAGCAGCGTAGAACAGGGGCGGACAGATACGCAGTATTTT	CASSVEQGRTDTQYF
.	TRBV9	TRBJ2-3	few	TGTGCCAGCAGCGTAGAGGTTAGCACAGATACGCAGTATTTT	CASSVEVSTDTQYF